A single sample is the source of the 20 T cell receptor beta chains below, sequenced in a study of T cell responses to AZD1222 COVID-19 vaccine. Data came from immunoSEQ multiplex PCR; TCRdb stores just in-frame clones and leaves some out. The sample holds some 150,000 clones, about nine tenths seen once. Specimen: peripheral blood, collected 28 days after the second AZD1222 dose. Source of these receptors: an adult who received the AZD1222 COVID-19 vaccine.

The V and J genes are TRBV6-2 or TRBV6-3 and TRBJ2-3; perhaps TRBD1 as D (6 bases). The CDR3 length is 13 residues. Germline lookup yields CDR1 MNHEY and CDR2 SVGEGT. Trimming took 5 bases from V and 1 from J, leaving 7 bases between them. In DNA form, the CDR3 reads TGTGCCAGCAGTCGACAGGGCACAGATACGCAGTATTTT. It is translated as CASSRQGTDTQYF.

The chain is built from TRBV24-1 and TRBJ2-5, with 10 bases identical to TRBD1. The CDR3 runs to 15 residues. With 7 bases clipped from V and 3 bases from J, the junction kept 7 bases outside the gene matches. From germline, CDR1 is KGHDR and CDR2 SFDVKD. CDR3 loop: CATSLPGTGEETQYF. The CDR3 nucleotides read TGTGCCACCAGCTTACCCGGGACAGGGGAAGAGACCCAGTACTTC.

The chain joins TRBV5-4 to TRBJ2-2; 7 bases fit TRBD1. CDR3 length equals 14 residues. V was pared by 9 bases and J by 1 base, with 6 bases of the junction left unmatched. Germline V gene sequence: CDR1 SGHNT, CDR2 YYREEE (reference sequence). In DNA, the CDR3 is TGTGCCACCCAGGGGGTATGGAACACCGGGGAGCTGTTTTTT. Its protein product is CATQGVWNTGELFF.

The DNA of the CDR3 is TGTGCCAGCAGTTTGTGGAGGGGAGGGGAGCAGTACTTC. Translating gives CASSLWRGGEQYF. This sequence joins TRBV27 and TRBJ2-7, with TRBD2 matching over 7 bases. The CDR3 has 13 amino acids. Trimming at V came to 3 bases and at J to 7 bases, leaving 6 bases not matched to a gene. In germline, CDR1 is MNHEY, CDR2 SMNVEV (reference sequence).

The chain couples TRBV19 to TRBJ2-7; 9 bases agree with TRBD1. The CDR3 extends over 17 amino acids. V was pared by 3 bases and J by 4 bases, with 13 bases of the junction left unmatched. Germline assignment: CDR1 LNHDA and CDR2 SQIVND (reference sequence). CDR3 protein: CASSMGPGTGRTYEQYF. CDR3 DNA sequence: TGTGCCAGTAGTATGGGGCCCGGGACAGGGAGAACATACGAGCAGTACTTC.

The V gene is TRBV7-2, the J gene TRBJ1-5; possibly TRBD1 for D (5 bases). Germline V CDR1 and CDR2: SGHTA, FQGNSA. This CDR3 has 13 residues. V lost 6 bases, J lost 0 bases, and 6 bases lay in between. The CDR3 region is CASRGDSNQPQHF. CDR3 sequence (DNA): TGTGCCAGCAGAGGGGATAGCAATCAGCCCCAGCATTTT.

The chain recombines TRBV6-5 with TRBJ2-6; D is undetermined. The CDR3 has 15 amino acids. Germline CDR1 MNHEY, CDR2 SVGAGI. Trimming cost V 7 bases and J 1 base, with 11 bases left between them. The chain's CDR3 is CASTVDTSGANVLTF. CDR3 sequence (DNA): TGTGCCAGCACCGTCGACACGTCTGGGGCCAACGTCCTGACTTTC.

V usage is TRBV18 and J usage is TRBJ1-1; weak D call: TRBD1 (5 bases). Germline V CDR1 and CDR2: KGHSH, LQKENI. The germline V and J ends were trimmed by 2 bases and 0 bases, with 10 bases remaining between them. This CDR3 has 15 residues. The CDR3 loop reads CASSPATAMNTEAFF. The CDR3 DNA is TGTGCCAGCTCACCAGCGACAGCAATGAACACTGAAGCTTTCTTT.

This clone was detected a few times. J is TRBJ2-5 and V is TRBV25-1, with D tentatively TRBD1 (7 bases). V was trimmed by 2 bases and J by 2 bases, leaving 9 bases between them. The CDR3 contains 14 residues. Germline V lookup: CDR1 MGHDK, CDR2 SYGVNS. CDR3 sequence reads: CASSEQGGQETQYF. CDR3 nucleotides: TGTGCCAGCAGTGAACAGGGGGGTCAAGAGACCCAGTACTTC.

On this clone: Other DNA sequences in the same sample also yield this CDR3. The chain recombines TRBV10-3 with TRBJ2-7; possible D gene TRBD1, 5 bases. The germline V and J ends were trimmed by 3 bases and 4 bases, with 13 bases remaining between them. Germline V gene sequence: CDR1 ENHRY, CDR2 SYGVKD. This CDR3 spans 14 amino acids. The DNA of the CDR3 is TGTGCCATCAGTGATGGTAGGGGAAGGTACGAGCAGTACTTC. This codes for CAISDGRGRYEQYF.

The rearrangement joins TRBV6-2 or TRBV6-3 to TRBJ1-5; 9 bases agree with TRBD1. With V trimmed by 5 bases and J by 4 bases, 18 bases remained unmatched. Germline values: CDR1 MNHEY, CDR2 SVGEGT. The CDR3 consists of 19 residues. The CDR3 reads CASSTPPGYRGLRNQPQHF. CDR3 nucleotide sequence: TGTGCCAGCAGTACCCCGCCGGGGTACAGGGGGCTTAGAAATCAGCCCCAGCATTTT.

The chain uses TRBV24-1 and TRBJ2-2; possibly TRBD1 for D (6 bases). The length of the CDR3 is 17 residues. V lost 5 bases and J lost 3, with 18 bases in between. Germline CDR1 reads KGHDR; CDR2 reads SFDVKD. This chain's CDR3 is CATSALTGKVHTGELFF. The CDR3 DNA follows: TGTGCCACCAGTGCCTTAACAGGGAAAGTGCACACCGGGGAGCTGTTTTTT.

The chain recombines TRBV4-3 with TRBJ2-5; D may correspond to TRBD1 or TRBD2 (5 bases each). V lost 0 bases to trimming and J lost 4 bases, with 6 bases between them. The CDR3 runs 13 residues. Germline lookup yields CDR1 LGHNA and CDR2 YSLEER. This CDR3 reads CASSQDGGETQYF. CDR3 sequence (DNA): TGCGCCAGCAGCCAAGATGGGGGAGAGACCCAGTACTTC.

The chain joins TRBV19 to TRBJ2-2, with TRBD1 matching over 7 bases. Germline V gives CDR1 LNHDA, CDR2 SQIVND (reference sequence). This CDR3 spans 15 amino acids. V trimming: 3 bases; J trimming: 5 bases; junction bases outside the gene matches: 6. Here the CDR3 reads CASSITGVGTGELFF. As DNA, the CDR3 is TGTGCCAGTAGTATCACAGGGGTGGGGACCGGGGAGCTGTTTTTT.

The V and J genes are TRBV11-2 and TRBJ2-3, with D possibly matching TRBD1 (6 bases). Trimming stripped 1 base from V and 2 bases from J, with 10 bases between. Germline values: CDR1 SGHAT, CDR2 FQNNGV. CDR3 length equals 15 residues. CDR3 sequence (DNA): TGTGCCAGCAGCTTAGGACAGGCCGACACAGATACGCAGTATTTT. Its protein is CASSLGQADTDTQYF. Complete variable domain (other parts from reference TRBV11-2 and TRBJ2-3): EAGVAQSPRYKIIEKRQSVAFWCNPISGHATLYWYQQILGQGPKLLIQFQNNGVVDDSQLPKDRFSAERLKGVDSTLKIQPAKLEDSAVYLCASSLGQADTDTQYFGPGTRLTVL.

This chain's CDR3 is CASSLTGRAGELFF. DNA of the CDR3: TGTGCCAGCAGCTTAACGGGGAGGGCCGGGGAGCTGTTTTTT. The chain has TRBV7-3 and TRBJ2-2, with 7 positions matching TRBD2. CDR1 is SGHTA and CDR2 is FQGTGA in the germline V gene. The CDR3 runs 14 residues. Germline trimming cut 0 bases from V and 6 bases from J; bases unmatched to any gene: 1.

CDR3 amino acids: CASKVGPGGTQYF. The DNA for the CDR3 is TGTGCCAGCAAAGTAGGACCTGGAGGGACCCAGTACTTC. This chain uses TRBV6-5 with TRBJ2-5; weak D call: TRBD2 (5 bases). This CDR3 spans 13 amino acids. Per the germline V gene, CDR1 is MNHEY and CDR2 is SVGAGI. V was pared by 7 bases and J by 7 bases, with 16 bases between.

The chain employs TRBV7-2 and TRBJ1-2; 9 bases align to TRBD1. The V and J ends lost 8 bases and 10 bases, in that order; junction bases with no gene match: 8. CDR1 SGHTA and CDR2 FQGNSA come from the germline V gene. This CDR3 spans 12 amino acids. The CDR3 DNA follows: TGTGCCAGCGACCGGGACAGGGAGGACTACACCTTC. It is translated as CASDRDREDYTF.

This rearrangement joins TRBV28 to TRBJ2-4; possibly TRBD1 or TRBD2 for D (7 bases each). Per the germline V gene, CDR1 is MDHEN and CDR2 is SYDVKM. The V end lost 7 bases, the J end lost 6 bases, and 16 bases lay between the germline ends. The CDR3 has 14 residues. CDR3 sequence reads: CASNLQGRGNIQYF. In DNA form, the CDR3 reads TGTGCCAGCAACCTACAGGGGAGGGGAAACATTCAGTACTTC.

The CDR3 DNA follows: TGTGCCAGTAGCCAAGTTGGGGCGGGGTCTGAAGCTTTCTTT. Its protein product is CASSQVGAGSEAFF. The chain employs TRBV19 and TRBJ1-1, with D perhaps TRBD1 (5 bases). The germline gives CDR1 LNHDA, CDR2 SQIVND (reference sequence). The CDR3 is made up of 14 amino acids. The ends were cut back, 6 bases at V and 6 bases at J, with 17 bases in the middle. The whole variable domain, remainder taken from reference TRBV19 and TRBJ1-1, is DGGITQSPKYLFRKEGQNVTLSCEQNLNHDAMYWYRQDPGQGLRLIYYSQIVNDFQKGDIAEGYSVSREKKESFPLTVTSAQKNPTAFYLCASSQVGAGSEAFFGQGTRLTVV.